This T cell receptor beta chain was sequenced in a study of T cells in Graves' hyperthyroidism and ophthalmopathy. Authors of the study amplified TCR beta CDR3 regions from RNA transcripts. First-round RT-PCR with HTBI primers amplified the TCR CDR3 region. One entry per CDR3 protein results from TCRdb running MiXCR on the multiplex PCR reads. The sample shows some 570,000 distinct CDR3 sequences, over 15% of them seen only once. Ophthalmopathy cases met thresholds of Clinical Activity Score at least 3, NOSPECS grade at least 4 and duration under 3 months. Thyroid ultrasound, orbital computed tomography, clinical symptoms, and serum thyroxine and TRAb underpinned diagnoses. The V gene's germline CDR1 is DFQATT and CDR2 SNEGSKA (reference sequence). The V gene end was trimmed by 1 base and the J gene end by 2 bases; junction bases not matched to a gene: 3. This CDR3 comprises 15 residues.

This receptor was identified in a woman aged 18-35 years with Graves' ophthalmopathy. Material: blood. The rearrangement links TRBV20-1 to TRBJ2-3, with 10 bases aligning to TRBD2. CDR3 DNA: TGCAGTGCTAGAGTAGCGGGAGGAGCCACAGATACGCAGTATTTT. It codes for CSARVAGGATDTQYF.